The source of this T cell receptor (beta chain) is a study of shared clonotypes between healthy human individuals. Repertoires were generated with immunoSEQ multiplex PCR, while TCRdb's copy carries only in-frame clones and drops some. This table holds about 1 million clones, around 75% found once. The receptor's source is a man aged 18 to 30 in good health. The sequenced material came from memory CD4+ T cells sorted from blood. Subset described: CD45RA-negative fraction.

CDR3 sequence reads: CASSRGSHNQPQHF. The CDR3 DNA sequence: TGTGCCAGCAGCCGGGGGAGTCATAATCAGCCCCAGCATTTT. V is TRBV7-2 and J is TRBJ1-5; D is perhaps TRBD1 (5 bases). The ends were cut back, 5 bases at V and 4 bases at J, with 12 bases in the middle. This CDR3 has 14 residues. From germline, CDR1 is SGHTA and CDR2 FQGNSA.